This entry describes one T cell receptor (beta chain). Data came from immunoSEQ multiplex PCR; TCRdb stores just in-frame clones and leaves some out. The sample yields some 230,000 clones, approximately 84% seen once. The CDR3 has 15 amino acids. Trimming removed 8 bases from V and 5 bases from J; junction bases left unmatched: 13. The V gene's germline CDR1 is GTSNPN and CDR2 SVGIG (reference sequence). The data derive from a study of blood T cell repertoires in COVID-19. Looking at the study overall: From the United States, Italy and Spain came samples of acute and convalescent COVID-19.

The source of this sequence is a man aged 45-65 years who had recovered from COVID-19. Sequencing was performed on peripheral blood. The chain is built from TRBV30 and TRBJ2-2, with 8 bases matching TRBD2. This CDR3 is CATGAGAISTGELFF. The CDR3 bases are TGTGCCACCGGAGCGGGAGCGATTTCTACCGGGGAGCTGTTTTTT.